Listed below are T cell receptor beta chains from one sample, sequenced in a study of blood T cell repertoires in COVID-19. TCRdb keeps only in-frame clones here, not all; method: immunoSEQ multiplex PCR. The repertoire consists of roughly 330,000 clones, with around 87% occurring once and the leading ten covering 5.3%. The sequenced sample consisted of PBMCs or T cells enriched from blood (not recorded which). These receptors were obtained from a woman aged 25 to 39 who had recovered from COVID-19. Both conserved end residues are part of each CDR3. The D gene is left open where the match is weak. Clone size appears in some rows only: once, few, many, or a class for an expanded clone.

CDR3nt: TGTGCCACCAGTGATCGACGGGACGGGGGCAATGAGCAGTTCTTC
CDR3aa: CATSDRRDGGNEQFF
j_gene: TRBJ2-1
v_gene: TRBV24-1
d_gene: NA
abundance: NA
len: 15

CDR3nt: TGTGCCAGCAGCCAGGAAAGACAGGGCTACAATGAGCAGTTCTTC
CDR3aa: CASSQERQGYNEQFF
j_gene: TRBJ2-1
v_gene: TRBV4-2
d_gene: TRBD1
abundance: NA
len: 15

CDR3nt: TGTGCCAGCAGCTTCCAGGGTCAGGGCTATGGCTACACCTTC
CDR3aa: CASSFQGQGYGYTF
j_gene: TRBJ1-2
v_gene: TRBV5-5
d_gene: NA
abundance: NA
len: 14

CDR3nt: TGTGCCAGCAGTCGGTTTTCTAGCGGGAACACCGGGGAGCTGTTTTTT
CDR3aa: CASSRFSSGNTGELFF
j_gene: TRBJ2-2
v_gene: TRBV14
d_gene: TRBD2
abundance: NA
len: 16

CDR3nt: TGTGCCAGCAGGGAGGACGCAACTAATGAAAAACTGTTTTTT
CDR3aa: CASREDATNEKLFF
j_gene: TRBJ1-4
v_gene: TRBV6-5
d_gene: NA
abundance: NA
len: 14

CDR3nt: TGTGCCAGCACTATGCTTGGGGGGTCCCCGGGGAACTATGGCTACACCTTC
CDR3aa: CASTMLGGSPGNYGYTF
j_gene: TRBJ1-2
v_gene: TRBV7-8
d_gene: NA
abundance: few
len: 17

CDR3nt: TGTGCCAGCAGCCCCTGGGAGAGTGAAAAACTGTTTTTT
CDR3aa: CASSPWESEKLFF
j_gene: TRBJ1-4
v_gene: TRBV7-9
d_gene: NA
abundance: NA
len: 13

CDR3nt: TGCGCCAGCAGTGACCCGGGACTAGCGGGGGGCCTCAGCACAGATACGCAGTATTTT
CDR3aa: CASSDPGLAGGLSTDTQYF
j_gene: TRBJ2-3
v_gene: TRBV10-1
d_gene: TRBD2
abundance: NA
len: 19

CDR3nt: TGTGCCAGCAGTAAAGGACAACCAGGCTCCTACGAGCAGTACTTC
CDR3aa: CASSKGQPGSYEQYF
j_gene: TRBJ2-7
v_gene: TRBV6-2/TRBV6-3
d_gene: NA
abundance: NA
len: 15

CDR3nt: TGCGCCAGCAGTCAGGGGCCGCGGGAGACCCAGTACTTC
CDR3aa: CASSQGPRETQYF
j_gene: TRBJ2-5
v_gene: TRBV5-1
d_gene: NA
abundance: NA
len: 13

CDR3nt: TGTGCCTGGAGTGTAGGCAGGATAAACACTGAAGCTTTCTTT
CDR3aa: CAWSVGRINTEAFF
j_gene: TRBJ1-1
v_gene: TRBV30
d_gene: NA
abundance: NA
len: 14

CDR3nt: TGCGCCAGCAGCTTGTGGGGTAGCGGGGGAGAGCAGTTCTTC
CDR3aa: CASSLWGSGGEQFF
j_gene: TRBJ2-1
v_gene: TRBV5-1
d_gene: TRBD2
abundance: NA
len: 14

CDR3nt: TGTGCCAGCTCACCTCGGGACAGGGGAAGTGGAAACACCATATATTTT
CDR3aa: CASSPRDRGSGNTIYF
j_gene: TRBJ1-3
v_gene: TRBV18
d_gene: TRBD1
abundance: NA
len: 16

CDR3nt: TGTGCCAGTAGCGCTCGGACAGGGGCTGTTGGAAACACCATATATTTT
CDR3aa: CASSARTGAVGNTIYF
j_gene: TRBJ1-3
v_gene: TRBV19
d_gene: TRBD1
abundance: NA
len: 16

CDR3nt: TGTGCCAGCAGTTACGCCACAGGCTACTATGGCTACACCTTC
CDR3aa: CASSYATGYYGYTF
j_gene: TRBJ1-2
v_gene: TRBV6-5
d_gene: NA
abundance: many
len: 14

CDR3nt: TGTGCCAGCAGCGTAGGAGAGGACAGGGAGAACACTGAAGCTTTCTTT
CDR3aa: CASSVGEDRENTEAFF
j_gene: TRBJ1-1
v_gene: TRBV21-1
d_gene: NA
abundance: NA
len: 16

CDR3nt: TGTGCCAGCAGCCCCCAGGGCCCCATGAACACTGAAGCTTTCTTT
CDR3aa: CASSPQGPMNTEAFF
j_gene: TRBJ1-1
v_gene: TRBV7-9
d_gene: NA
abundance: once
len: 15

CDR3nt: TGTGCCAGCAGTTTTCCCAACCGGGACAACCAAGAGACCCAGTACTTC
CDR3aa: CASSFPNRDNQETQYF
j_gene: TRBJ2-5
v_gene: TRBV28
d_gene: NA
abundance: NA
len: 16

CDR3nt: TGTGCCAGCAGTTACTACAGGCAGCCGAACTTCTATGGCTACACCTTC
CDR3aa: CASSYYRQPNFYGYTF
j_gene: TRBJ1-2
v_gene: TRBV6-2/TRBV6-3
d_gene: NA
abundance: once
len: 16

CDR3nt: TGTGCCTGGGAACAGTCTTTCTTT
CDR3aa: CAWEQSFF
j_gene: TRBJ1-1
v_gene: TRBV30
d_gene: NA
abundance: NA
len: 8

CDR3nt: TGTGCCAGCAGCCCCTCGGCCAAAAACATTCAGTACTTC
CDR3aa: CASSPSAKNIQYF
j_gene: TRBJ2-4
v_gene: TRBV3-1/TRBV3-2
d_gene: NA
abundance: NA
len: 13

CDR3nt: TGTGCCATCGAGGGACAGGAGTATGGCTACACCTTC
CDR3aa: CAIEGQEYGYTF
j_gene: TRBJ1-2
v_gene: TRBV10-3
d_gene: TRBD1
abundance: NA
len: 12

CDR3nt: TGTGCCAGCAGTTTAAAGAGGCACAGGGGTTTCGAGCAGTACTTC
CDR3aa: CASSLKRHRGFEQYF
j_gene: TRBJ2-7
v_gene: TRBV28
d_gene: TRBD1
abundance: NA
len: 15

CDR3nt: TGTGCCAGCAGTTTCGGAGGGCGGGGGGGCCAAGTTGGCACCGGGGAGCTGTTTTTT
CDR3aa: CASSFGGRGGQVGTGELFF
j_gene: TRBJ2-2
v_gene: TRBV27
d_gene: TRBD2
abundance: NA
len: 19

CDR3nt: TGTGCCAGCACCGGGACAGCCAATTCACCCCTCCACTTT
CDR3aa: CASTGTANSPLHF
j_gene: TRBJ1-6
v_gene: TRBV12-3/TRBV12-4
d_gene: TRBD1
abundance: NA
len: 13

CDR3nt: TGTGCCAGCAGTGTCTTCTCCGGGGGGGGCTACACCTTC
CDR3aa: CASSVFSGGGYTF
j_gene: TRBJ1-2
v_gene: TRBV25-1
d_gene: NA
abundance: NA
len: 13

CDR3nt: TGTGCCAGTAGTATAATCCCTCTCGGGGGCGAGCAGTACTTC
CDR3aa: CASSIIPLGGEQYF
j_gene: TRBJ2-7
v_gene: TRBV19
d_gene: NA
abundance: NA
len: 14

CDR3nt: TGTGCCAGCAACGCGGACAGGGGGACGGATGGCTACACCTTC
CDR3aa: CASNADRGTDGYTF
j_gene: TRBJ1-2
v_gene: TRBV9
d_gene: TRBD1
abundance: NA
len: 14

CDR3nt: TGTGCTAGCAGCTTAGGCCCCTCTGCCGGAACAGGGTCCGAGCAGTACTTC
CDR3aa: CASSLGPSAGTGSEQYF
j_gene: TRBJ2-7
v_gene: TRBV7-7
d_gene: NA
abundance: few
len: 17

CDR3nt: TGTGCCAGTAGTATCGGACCGGGACTAGCCTCAGATACGCAGTATTTT
CDR3aa: CASSIGPGLASDTQYF
j_gene: TRBJ2-3
v_gene: TRBV19
d_gene: TRBD2
abundance: NA
len: 16

CDR3nt: TGTGCCAGCCGGAGGGATTCTGGGGAGCAGTACTTC
CDR3aa: CASRRDSGEQYF
j_gene: TRBJ2-7
v_gene: TRBV7-9
d_gene: NA
abundance: NA
len: 12

CDR3nt: TGCGCCAGCAGCCTTCTCGGGGGGGCTGTGTCTGAAGCTTTCTTT
CDR3aa: CASSLLGGAVSEAFF
j_gene: TRBJ1-1
v_gene: TRBV5-1
d_gene: NA
abundance: NA
len: 15

CDR3nt: TGTGCCAGCAGTTTATCGGTGGTCCTCGGGGAAAACACCGGGGAGCTGTTTTTT
CDR3aa: CASSLSVVLGENTGELFF
j_gene: TRBJ2-2
v_gene: TRBV27
d_gene: NA
abundance: once
len: 18

CDR3nt: TGTGCCAGCAGTGACGGGACAGGGTACAATGAGCAGTTCTTC
CDR3aa: CASSDGTGYNEQFF
j_gene: TRBJ2-1
v_gene: TRBV6-4
d_gene: TRBD1
abundance: NA
len: 14

CDR3nt: TGTGCCACCAGCGGAGCGGGGTTTGATGAAAAACTGTTTTTT
CDR3aa: CATSGAGFDEKLFF
j_gene: TRBJ1-4
v_gene: TRBV15
d_gene: NA
abundance: NA
len: 14

CDR3nt: TGCGCCAGCAGCTCAGGGGACCGAAACTATGGCTACACCTTC
CDR3aa: CASSSGDRNYGYTF
j_gene: TRBJ1-2
v_gene: TRBV5-1
d_gene: NA
abundance: NA
len: 14

CDR3nt: TGTGCCAGCAGTTTTCTAGCGGGGGGCAGATACAATGAGCAGTTCTTC
CDR3aa: CASSFLAGGRYNEQFF
j_gene: TRBJ2-1
v_gene: TRBV27
d_gene: TRBD2
abundance: NA
len: 16

CDR3nt: TGTGCCAGCAGCCAAGAATTACAGGGAGTGGGTGGCTACACCTTC
CDR3aa: CASSQELQGVGGYTF
j_gene: TRBJ1-2
v_gene: TRBV14
d_gene: NA
abundance: NA
len: 15

CDR3nt: TGTGCCAGCAGCTCCCCTGACAGGGGGGAAAAACTGTTTTTT
CDR3aa: CASSSPDRGEKLFF
j_gene: TRBJ1-4
v_gene: TRBV7-9
d_gene: TRBD1
abundance: NA
len: 14

CDR3nt: TGTGCCAGCAGGGGGACAGCCACCTATGGCTACACCTTC
CDR3aa: CASRGTATYGYTF
j_gene: TRBJ1-2
v_gene: TRBV27
d_gene: TRBD1
abundance: NA
len: 13

CDR3nt: TGTGCCAGCAGCACGCCGGGACAGGGGGCTCTGGCAGATACGCAGTATTTT
CDR3aa: CASSTPGQGALADTQYF
j_gene: TRBJ2-3
v_gene: TRBV7-2
d_gene: TRBD1
abundance: NA
len: 17

CDR3nt: TGTGCCAGCAGCCCTCTGACATTCTTGTCCGGGGAGCTGTTTTTT
CDR3aa: CASSPLTFLSGELFF
j_gene: TRBJ2-2
v_gene: TRBV5-8
d_gene: NA
abundance: few
len: 15

CDR3nt: TGTGCCAGCCGAATGACAGTTTACGGGGAGCTGTTTTTT
CDR3aa: CASRMTVYGELFF
j_gene: TRBJ2-2
v_gene: TRBV2
d_gene: NA
abundance: NA
len: 13

CDR3nt: TGTGCCAGCAGCTTAGCGCGGGAGACCCAGTACTTC
CDR3aa: CASSLARETQYF
j_gene: TRBJ2-5
v_gene: TRBV7-2
d_gene: NA
abundance: NA
len: 12

CDR3nt: TGTGCCAGCAGCTTATTCGGGGGGCACGGGGAGCTGTTTTTT
CDR3aa: CASSLFGGHGELFF
j_gene: TRBJ2-2
v_gene: TRBV5-4
d_gene: NA
abundance: NA
len: 14

CDR3nt: TGTGCCAGCAGCTTGGGTAACGGTCGTGAAGCTTTCTTT
CDR3aa: CASSLGNGREAFF
j_gene: TRBJ1-1
v_gene: TRBV5-5
d_gene: NA
abundance: NA
len: 13

CDR3nt: TGTGCCAGCAGCCCCCACCTGGTCGGGGGTAGGAACATTCAGTACTTC
CDR3aa: CASSPHLVGGRNIQYF
j_gene: TRBJ2-4
v_gene: TRBV9
d_gene: NA
abundance: once
len: 16

CDR3nt: TGTGCCAGCAGCCAACAGACAGGACCTACCTACGAGCAGTACTTC
CDR3aa: CASSQQTGPTYEQYF
j_gene: TRBJ2-7
v_gene: TRBV5-5
d_gene: NA
abundance: NA
len: 15

CDR3nt: TGCAGCGTTGTCGATACGGGGTCCCCTTTGGGGACTGAAGCTTTCTTT
CDR3aa: CSVVDTGSPLGTEAFF
j_gene: TRBJ1-1
v_gene: TRBV29-1
d_gene: NA
abundance: NA
len: 16

CDR3nt: TGTGCCAGCAGTTACTCGAATCCTGAGCGAACAGATACGCAGTATTTT
CDR3aa: CASSYSNPERTDTQYF
j_gene: TRBJ2-3
v_gene: TRBV6-5
d_gene: NA
abundance: NA
len: 16

CDR3nt: TGTGCCAGCAGCTGGTTCGACAGGAGAAACACCATATATTTT
CDR3aa: CASSWFDRRNTIYF
j_gene: TRBJ1-3
v_gene: TRBV11-2
d_gene: NA
abundance: NA
len: 14

CDR3nt: TGTGCCAGCAGTCCTAAACCCCGACAGTTTTCAATGGAGACCCAGTACTTC
CDR3aa: CASSPKPRQFSMETQYF
j_gene: TRBJ2-5
v_gene: TRBV27
d_gene: NA
abundance: NA
len: 17

CDR3nt: TGTGCCAGCAGCGTAGGGGACAGTCGAGATAACACTGAAGCTTTCTTT
CDR3aa: CASSVGDSRDNTEAFF
j_gene: TRBJ1-1
v_gene: TRBV9
d_gene: TRBD1
abundance: NA
len: 16

CDR3nt: TGTGCCACCAGCAGAGATTCCCTAGCGGCGAACACCGGGGAGCTGTTTTTT
CDR3aa: CATSRDSLAANTGELFF
j_gene: TRBJ2-2
v_gene: TRBV15
d_gene: TRBD2
abundance: NA
len: 17

CDR3nt: TGTGCCAGCAGTCGGGACAGGGGAAACACCATATATTTT
CDR3aa: CASSRDRGNTIYF
j_gene: TRBJ1-3
v_gene: TRBV6-5
d_gene: TRBD1
abundance: NA
len: 13

CDR3nt: TGTGCCAGCGGACGGTGGCCCACCGGGGGTCAGTCTTATGGAGGAGCTTTCTTT
CDR3aa: CASGRWPTGGQSYGGAFF
j_gene: TRBJ1-1
v_gene: TRBV28
d_gene: NA
abundance: once
len: 18

CDR3nt: TGTGCCAGCAGCTTAGTGGCAGGGTACGTAGATACGCAGTATTTT
CDR3aa: CASSLVAGYVDTQYF
j_gene: TRBJ2-3
v_gene: TRBV7-2
d_gene: NA
abundance: NA
len: 15

CDR3nt: TGTGCCAGCAAAAACAGGGTCCCCACGGAGCAGTACTTC
CDR3aa: CASKNRVPTEQYF
j_gene: TRBJ2-7
v_gene: TRBV2
d_gene: NA
abundance: NA
len: 13

CDR3nt: TGTGCCAGCAGTTTCGGGCAGGGGTCTGGCTACACCTTC
CDR3aa: CASSFGQGSGYTF
j_gene: TRBJ1-2
v_gene: TRBV12-3/TRBV12-4
d_gene: NA
abundance: NA
len: 13